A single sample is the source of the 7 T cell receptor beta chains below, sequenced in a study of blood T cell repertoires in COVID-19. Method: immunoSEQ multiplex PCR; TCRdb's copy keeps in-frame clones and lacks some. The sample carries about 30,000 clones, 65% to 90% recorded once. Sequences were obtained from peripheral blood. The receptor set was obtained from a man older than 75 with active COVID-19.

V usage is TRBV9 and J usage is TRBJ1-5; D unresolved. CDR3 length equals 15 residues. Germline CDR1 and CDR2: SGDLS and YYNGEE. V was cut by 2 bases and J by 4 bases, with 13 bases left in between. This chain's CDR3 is CASSVTLRGNQPQHF. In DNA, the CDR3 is TGTGCCAGCAGCGTCACCCTCCGAGGGAATCAGCCCCAGCATTTT.

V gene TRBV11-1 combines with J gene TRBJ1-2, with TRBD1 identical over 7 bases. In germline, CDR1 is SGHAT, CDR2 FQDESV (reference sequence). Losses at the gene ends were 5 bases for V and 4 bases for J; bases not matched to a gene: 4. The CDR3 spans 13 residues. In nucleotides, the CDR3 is TGTGCCAGCAGCCTAGGGGACAGCTATGGCTACACCTTC. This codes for CASSLGDSYGYTF.

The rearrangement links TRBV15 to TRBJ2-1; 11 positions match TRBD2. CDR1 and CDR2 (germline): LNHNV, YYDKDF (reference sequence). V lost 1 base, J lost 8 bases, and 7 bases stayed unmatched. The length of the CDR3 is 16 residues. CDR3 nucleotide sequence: TGTGCCACCAGCAGAGTTTCCGGACTAGCGGGTTATGAGCAGTTCTTC. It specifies CATSRVSGLAGYEQFF.

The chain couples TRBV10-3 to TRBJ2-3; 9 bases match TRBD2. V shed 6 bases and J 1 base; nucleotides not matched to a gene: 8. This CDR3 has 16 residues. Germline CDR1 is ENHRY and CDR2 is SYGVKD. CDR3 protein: CAISRGGGAGTDTQYF. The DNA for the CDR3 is TGTGCCATCAGCAGGGGCGGGGGGGCAGGCACAGATACGCAGTATTTT.

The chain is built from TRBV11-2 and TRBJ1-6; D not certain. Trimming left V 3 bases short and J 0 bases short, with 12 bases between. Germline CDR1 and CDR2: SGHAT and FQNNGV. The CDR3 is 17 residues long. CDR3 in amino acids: CASSFPTESSYNSPLHF. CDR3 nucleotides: TGTGCCAGCAGCTTCCCAACTGAGAGCTCCTATAATTCACCCCTCCACTTT.

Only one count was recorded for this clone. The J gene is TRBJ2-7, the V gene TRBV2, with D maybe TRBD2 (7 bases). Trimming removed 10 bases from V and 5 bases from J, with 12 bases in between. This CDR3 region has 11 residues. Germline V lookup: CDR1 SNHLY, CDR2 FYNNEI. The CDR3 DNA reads TGTGCCACCGGGGGGCCTGACGAGCAGTACTTC. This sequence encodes CATGGPDEQYF.

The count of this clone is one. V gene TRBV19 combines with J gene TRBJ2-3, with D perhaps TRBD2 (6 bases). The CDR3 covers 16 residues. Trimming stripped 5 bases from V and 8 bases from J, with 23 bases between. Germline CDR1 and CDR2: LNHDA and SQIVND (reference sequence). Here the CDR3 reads CASSAPAGQPRTTQYF. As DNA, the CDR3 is TGTGCCAGTAGTGCCCCCGCGGGGCAGCCCCGGACTACGCAGTATTTT.